A single sample gave rise to the 10 T cell receptor beta chains below, sequenced in a study of STAT5B mutations in CD4+ large granular lymphocyte leukemia (dated by TCRdb to the early 2020s). Receptors were amplified or captured by the immunoSEQ multiplex PCR assay. In its TCRdb copy, this immuneACCESS table keeps in-frame sequences only and misses some clones. Where compared with another copy, unresolved V genes explain less than half of these, and the others have no known cause. Across this sample there are 20,000 to 25,000 clones, with around 80% seen only once. Around 0.4% of the sample is taken by the ten largest. The sequencing sample was made of CD4+ T cells from blood buffy coats. These receptors all come from a human donor in good health.

The chain combines TRBV2 with TRBJ2-1; D uncertain. Trimming shortened V by 4 bases and J by 0 bases, and 4 bases separated the two germline ends. CDR3 size: 13 residues. Germline CDR1 reads SNHLY; CDR2 reads FYNNEI. The CDR3 DNA reads as TGTGCCAGCAGTGGCTACTCCTACAATGAGCAGTTCTTC. Amino acid sequence: CASSGYSYNEQFF.

The V call is TRBV6-5, the J call TRBJ2-5; possibly TRBD2 for D (6 bases). The germline gives CDR1 MNHEY, CDR2 SVGAGI. This CDR3 spans 14 amino acids. The V and J ends lost 4 bases and 5 bases respectively, with 14 bases between them. CDR3 loop: CASSWLGGGETQYF. DNA of the CDR3: TGTGCCAGCAGTTGGCTCGGAGGAGGGGAGACCCAGTACTTC.

This chain connects TRBV7-8 to TRBJ1-2; maybe TRBD1 (5 bases). Trimming took off 5 bases at V and 8 bases at J, with 15 bases between the two ends. Per germline, CDR1 SGHVS and CDR2 FQNEAQ. The CDR3 contains 13 residues. The CDR3 bases are TGTGCCAGCAGCATCCGGGGGTCGGGAGGCTACACCTTC. Encoded protein: CASSIRGSGGYTF.

Details on this clone: At one end the junction does not follow the germline gene, possibly because of a read error. The chain has TRBV25-1 and TRBJ2-5; no reliable D call. Germline V gene data show CDR1 as MGHDK and CDR2 as SYGVNS. The CDR3 loop spans 13 amino acids. The CDR3 DNA reads TGTGCCAGCACCCCGACCAACCAGGAGACCCAGTACTTC. Protein: CASTPTNQETQYF. Based on the CDR3 plus reference TRBV25-1 and TRBJ2-5, the full variable domain is EADIYQTPRYLVIGTGKKITLECSQTMGHDKMYWYQQDPGMELHLIHYSYGVNSTEKGDLSSESTVSRIRTEHFPLTLESARPSHTSQYLCASTPTNQETQYFGPGTRLLVL.

This clone was picked up one time. V usage is TRBV29-1 and J usage is TRBJ1-2; TRBD1 matches 8 bases. The germline V gene has CDR1 SQVTM and CDR2 ANQGSEA. The CDR3 loop spans 13 amino acids. V lost 5 bases to trimming and J lost 2 bases; unmatched junction nucleotides: 4. CDR3 nucleotides: TGCAGCGTTCTGACAGGGGAGAACTATGGCTACACCTTC. Its translation: CSVLTGENYGYTF. The full variable domain, rest sourced from reference TRBV29-1 and TRBJ1-2, is SAVISQKPSRDICQRGTSLTIQCQVDSQVTMMFWYRQQPGQSLTLIATANQGSEATYESGFVIDKFPISRPNLTFSTLTVSNMSPEDSSIYLCSVLTGENYGYTFGSGTRLTVV.

Remarks on this clone: A read error may produce the germline difference seen at one junction end. The chain is built from TRBV9 and TRBJ2-1; 7 nucleotides match TRBD2. This CDR3 spans 13 amino acids. Germline CDR1 and CDR2: SGDLS and YYNGEE. CDR3 residues: CATSTGTKSEQFF. In DNA form, the CDR3 reads TGTGCCACCAGCACCGGGACTAAAAGTGAGCAGTTCTTC. The entire variable domain, with the rest obtained from reference TRBV9 and TRBJ2-1, is as follows: DSGVTQTPKHLITATGQRVTLRCSPRSGDLSVYWYQQSLDQGLQFLIQYYNGEERAKGNILERFSAQQFPDLHSELNLSSLELGDSALYFCATSTGTKSEQFFGPGTRLTVL.

The CDR3 DNA is TGTGCCATCAGTGGGCTAGCGGGAGAGTCGTACAATGAGCAGTTCTTC. Residues: CAISGLAGESYNEQFF. The chain is built from TRBV10-3 and TRBJ2-1; 10 nucleotides match TRBD2. The CDR3 has 16 residues. Germline V gene sequence: CDR1 ENHRY, CDR2 SYGVKD. Trimming cost V 4 bases and J 4 bases; bases outside gene matches: 7.

The chain carries TRBV7-9 and TRBJ1-1, with 8 bases aligning to TRBD1. CDR3 length: 14 amino acids. CDR1 and CDR2 (germline): SEHNR, FQNEAQ (reference sequence). V was clipped by 8 bases and J by 1 base; unmatched bases: 6. CDR3 DNA: TGTGCCAGCCGCCTGGGACAGGAGAACACTGAAGCTTTCTTT. As protein: CASRLGQENTEAFF.

This clone has a handful of counts. The rearrangement joins TRBV7-9 to TRBJ1-1; D gene ambiguous. V was pared by 3 bases and J by 5 bases, with 13 bases between. CDR3 length: 14 residues. Germline CDR1 is SEHNR and CDR2 is FQNEAQ (reference sequence). CDR3 sequence reads: CASSFGQLKTEAFF. The CDR3 region has the DNA TGTGCCAGCAGCTTTGGGCAGTTAAAGACTGAAGCTTTCTTT.

This chain uses TRBV14 with TRBJ1-1; D perhaps matches TRBD1 (5 bases). Germline V gene data show CDR1 as SGHDN and CDR2 as FVKESK. The CDR3 has 13 residues. Trimming removed 4 bases at V and 5 bases at J, with 11 bases between. In DNA form, the CDR3 reads TGTGCCAGCAGCCCCCCGGGGGGAACTGAAGCTTTCTTT. It yields the protein CASSPPGGTEAFF.